These 27 T cell receptor beta chains were sequenced from one sample in a study of T cell responses to AZD1222 COVID-19 vaccine. Profiled with immunoSEQ multiplex PCR; TCRdb holds only in-frame clones, not every one. The sample has under 200,000 clones, roughly 93% seen once. Sequenced here: peripheral blood, sampled on day 0 of AZD1222 vaccination. The receptor set was obtained from an adult in good health.

This clone was observed once. The V call is TRBV2, the J call TRBJ1-5, with a possible D match to TRBD1 (6 bases). V lost 3 bases, J lost 6 bases, and 12 bases lay in between. Germline V gives CDR1 SNHLY, CDR2 FYNNEI. This CDR3 region has 14 residues. The CDR3 sequence is CASSDRGFGQPQHF. The CDR3 DNA is TGTGCCAGCAGTGACAGGGGATTCGGTCAGCCCCAGCATTTT.

V and J are TRBV5-1 and TRBJ2-1; TRBD2 matches at 11 bases. This CDR3 has 15 residues. V was clipped by 5 bases and J by 3 bases; unmatched bases: 4. Per the germline V gene, CDR1 is SGHRS and CDR2 is YFSETQ. For the CDR3, the DNA is TGCGCCAGCAGTCAACTAGCGGGAGTCTACAATGAGCAGTTCTTC. Translated, it gives CASSQLAGVYNEQFF.

The V call is TRBV19, the J call TRBJ2-1; TRBD1 or TRBD2 may be the D gene (5 bases each). The V end was cut by 5 bases, the J end by 10 bases, with 18 bases between. This CDR3 has 14 residues. Germline CDR1 reads LNHDA; CDR2 reads SQIVND (reference sequence). This CDR3 reads CASSVPGPGVEQFF. CDR3 DNA: TGTGCCAGTAGTGTCCCGGGGCCCGGTGTAGAGCAGTTCTTC.

This sequence joins TRBV5-8 and TRBJ1-5; the D gene is possibly TRBD1 (6 bases). Germline values: CDR1 SGHTS, CDR2 YDEGEE. The CDR3 loop spans 19 amino acids. The ends were cut back, 1 base at V and 0 bases at J, with 20 bases in the middle. Here the CDR3 DNA reads TGTGCCAGCAGCTTGCCTCCAGGGGTAACCAGAAATAGCAATCAGCCCCAGCATTTT. The encoded protein is CASSLPPGVTRNSNQPQHF.

The chain uses TRBV2 and TRBJ2-7; D ambiguous. The CDR3 length is 11 residues. Germline values: CDR1 SNHLY, CDR2 FYNNEI. V lost 8 bases and J 6 bases, leaving 11 bases between the germline ends. The CDR3 reads CASSTAREQYF. CDR3 coding DNA: TGTGCCAGCTCGACCGCTCGCGAGCAGTACTTC.

The rearrangement joins TRBV29-1 to TRBJ2-4; 8 bases agree with TRBD2. The V segment lost 7 bases and the J segment 8 bases; nucleotides outside the gene matches: 10. CDR1 is SQVTM and CDR2 is ANQGSEA in the germline V gene. CDR3 size: 13 residues. CDR3 coding DNA: TGCAGCGCCGGGAGGGGACGGGGGTACATTCAGTACTTC. This codes for CSAGRGRGYIQYF.

The CDR3 sequence is CASSHDLNTEAFF. CDR3 in DNA: TGTGCCAGCAGCCATGACCTGAACACTGAAGCTTTCTTT. V gene TRBV3-1 (or the pseudogene TRBV3-2) combines with J gene TRBJ1-1; D is uncertain. Trimming removed 3 bases at V and 0 bases at J, with 5 bases between. Per germline, CDR1 LGHDT and CDR2 YNNKEL (reference sequence). The CDR3 covers 13 residues.

The CDR3: CASRSRRGDQETQYF. The CDR3 region has the DNA TGTGCCAGCAGGTCTCGACGGGGCGACCAAGAGACCCAGTACTTC. V is TRBV7-8 and J is TRBJ2-5; the D gene could be TRBD1 or TRBD2 (5 bases each). The V gene's germline CDR1 is SGHVS and CDR2 FQNEAQ. V was shortened by 6 bases and J by 0 bases, with 14 bases between the two germline ends. This CDR3 spans 15 amino acids. Full variable domain (rest looked up from reference TRBV7-8 and TRBJ2-5): GAGVSQSPRYKVAKRGQDVALRCDPISGHVSLFWYQQALGQGPEFLTYFQNEAQLDKSGLPSDRFFAERPEGSVSTLKIQRTQQEDSAVYLCASRSRRGDQETQYFGPGTRLLVL.

The genes are TRBV12-5 and TRBJ2-7; D could derive from TRBD1 or TRBD2 (5 bases each). Germline values: CDR1 LGHNT, CDR2 FRNRAP. This CDR3 region has 15 residues. Trimming cost V 1 base and J 0 bases, with 10 bases left between them. CDR3 in amino acids: CASGLAGRSSYEQYF. The DNA of the CDR3 is TGTGCTAGTGGTTTGGCGGGACGGAGCTCCTACGAGCAGTACTTC.

The V call is TRBV10-2, the J call TRBJ2-2; D is perhaps TRBD1 or TRBD2 (5 bases each). Germline assignment: CDR1 WSHSY and CDR2 SAAADI. Trimming left V 2 bases short and J 3 bases short, with 16 bases between. CDR3 length equals 17 residues. The CDR3 DNA reads TGCGCCAGCAGTGAGGGGACCCAATTCAGCGACACCGGGGAGCTGTTTTTT. Its translation is CASSEGTQFSDTGELFF.

The chain carries TRBV20-1 and TRBJ2-7, with D possibly being TRBD2 (6 bases). V dropped 7 bases and J dropped 2 bases, with 9 bases sitting between them. The CDR3 covers 11 residues. Germline CDR1 reads DFQATT; CDR2 reads SNEGSKA (reference sequence). The CDR3 DNA is TGCAGTGGGGCGGGAACCTACGAGCAGTACTTC. Amino acid sequence: CSGAGTYEQYF.

This clone occurred once. The CDR3 protein is CASSLSQAPYEQYF. For the CDR3, the DNA is TGTGCCAGCAGCTTATCCCAGGCCCCCTACGAGCAGTACTTC. The chain couples TRBV7-9 to TRBJ2-7; D remains unclear. Trimming left V 2 bases short and J 2 bases short, with 10 bases between. Per germline, CDR1 SEHNR and CDR2 FQNEAQ (reference sequence). The CDR3 totals 14 residues.

The chain employs TRBV27 and TRBJ2-7; D gene ambiguous. Germline V gene sequence: CDR1 MNHEY, CDR2 SMNVEV (reference sequence). Trimming left V 1 base short and J 0 bases short, with 16 bases between. The CDR3 has 17 residues. CDR3 amino acids: CASSLLRTSPSSYEQYF. CDR3 bases: TGTGCCAGCAGTTTATTAAGGACCTCGCCGAGCTCCTACGAGCAGTACTTC.

J is TRBJ1-1 and V is TRBV7-8; D remains ambiguous. V lost 1 base to trimming and J lost 0 bases, with 9 bases between them. This CDR3 region has 15 residues. The germline gives CDR1 SGHVS, CDR2 FQNEAQ. The CDR3 DNA reads as TGTGCCAGCAGCTTAGATTGGGCCATGAACACTGAAGCTTTCTTT. As protein: CASSLDWAMNTEAFF.

There are a few counts of this clone. V and J are TRBV6-2 or TRBV6-3 and TRBJ2-3; D not resolved. Between the trimmed V and J ends, which lost 2 bases and 0 bases, there was a span of 15 bases. The CDR3 totals 17 residues. Germline CDR1 and CDR2: MNHEY and SVGEGT. This CDR3 reads CASSYPVGSWSTDTQYF. Written as DNA, the CDR3 is TGTGCCAGCAGTTACCCCGTTGGCAGCTGGAGCACAGATACGCAGTATTTT.

This sequence joins TRBV9 and TRBJ2-5; 15 nucleotides agree with TRBD2. In germline, CDR1 is SGDLS, CDR2 YYNGEE. This CDR3 has 15 residues. The ends lost 7 bases at V and 3 bases at J; junction bases unmatched: 4. CDR3 nucleotide sequence: TGTGCCAGCGGGGGACTAGCGGGAGGTGAAGAGACCCAGTACTTC. It codes for CASGGLAGGEETQYF.

The chain employs TRBV7-9 and TRBJ2-7, with D unclear. CDR1 SEHNR and CDR2 FQNEAQ come from the germline V gene (reference sequence). The CDR3 length is 13 residues. The V end was cut by 0 bases, the J end by 5 bases, with 8 bases between. CDR3 region: CASSLALRNEQYF. The CDR3 nucleotides read TGTGCCAGCAGCTTAGCGCTTAGGAACGAGCAGTACTTC.

The rearrangement links TRBV5-1 to TRBJ2-7; either TRBD1 or TRBD2 may supply D (6 bases each). The germline CDR1 and CDR2 sequences are SGHRS and YFSETQ. Trimming stripped 3 bases from V and 5 bases from J, with 18 bases between. The CDR3 loop spans 15 amino acids. The CDR3 DNA is TGCGCCAGCAGCTCTCCTGGGGGGCCATCCGACGAGCAGTACTTC. Its translation is CASSSPGGPSDEQYF.

The chain couples TRBV19 to TRBJ1-2; D is perhaps TRBD1 (5 bases). The CDR3 totals 16 residues. Trimming left V 9 bases short and J 6 bases short, with 26 bases between. Looked up from germline, CDR1 is LNHDA and CDR2 is SQIVND (reference sequence). The CDR3 loop reads CASSVAVTVARDGYTF. In DNA form, the CDR3 reads TGTGCCAGCTCAGTGGCTGTGACAGTGGCCCGGGATGGCTACACCTTC.

This clone was recorded only once. The J gene is TRBJ2-1, the V gene TRBV14; D is uncertain. V was cut by 2 bases and J by 10 bases, with 18 bases left in between. Germline-derived CDR1 and CDR2 are SGHDN and FVKESK. The CDR3 spans 15 residues. The chain's CDR3 is CASSQHILGLGEQFF. The CDR3 DNA reads TGTGCCAGCAGCCAACATATACTTGGGCTAGGGGAGCAGTTCTTC.

The V call is TRBV7-8, the J call TRBJ2-6, with TRBD1 identical over 9 bases. The V gene end was trimmed by 3 bases and the J gene end by 3 bases; junction bases not matched to a gene: 9. Germline CDR1 and CDR2: SGHVS and FQNEAQ. This CDR3 comprises 18 residues. CDR3 nucleotide sequence: TGTGCCAGCAGCTTCCTCCGGGACAGGGATCTTGGGGCCAACGTCCTGACTTTC. Its protein product is CASSFLRDRDLGANVLTF.

CDR3 residues: CASSSPRASGRPTDTQYF. The CDR3 DNA reads as TGTGCCAGCAGCTCACCCCGGGCTAGCGGGAGGCCCACAGATACGCAGTATTTT. The chain carries TRBV5-5 and TRBJ2-3; 11 nucleotides agree with TRBD2. From germline, CDR1 is SGHKS and CDR2 YYEKEE (reference sequence). The CDR3 consists of 18 residues. J was trimmed by 2 bases and V by 3 bases; bases with no gene match: 11.

In this sample, this clone turned up a few times. The chain links TRBV4-1 to TRBJ2-7; weak D call: TRBD1 (6 bases). CDR1 MGHRA and CDR2 YSYEKL come from the germline V gene. V lost 4 bases and J 1 base, leaving 23 bases between the germline ends. The CDR3 contains 18 residues. CDR3 in amino acids: CASSRLPGPGDRSYEQYF. CDR3 DNA: TGCGCCAGCAGCCGCTTACCGGGCCCAGGGGACCGTTCCTACGAGCAGTACTTC.

The genes are TRBV5-6 and TRBJ1-2; 9 positions match TRBD1. CDR1 SGHDT and CDR2 YYEEEE come from the germline V gene. CDR3 length: 16 residues. V dropped 6 bases and J dropped 8; count of bases not matched to a gene: 17. CDR3 sequence reads: CASTPKRQQGARGYTF. The CDR3 coding sequence is TGTGCCAGCACCCCTAAGCGCCAACAGGGGGCTCGAGGCTACACCTTC.

The V and J genes are TRBV2 and TRBJ2-7, with D perhaps matching TRBD2 (7 bases). The ends were cut back, 4 bases at V and 7 bases at J, with 11 bases in the middle. This CDR3 contains 12 residues. Germline V gene lookup returns CDR1 SNHLY and CDR2 FYNNEI. The CDR3 DNA reads as TGTGCCAGCAGTGTCGGGGGGCTTGAGCAGTACTTC. As protein: CASSVGGLEQYF.

This chain joins TRBV10-3 and TRBJ1-3, with 7 bases aligning to TRBD1. Germline V gene lookup returns CDR1 ENHRY and CDR2 SYGVKD. Trimming at V came to 3 bases and at J to 0 bases, leaving 5 bases not matched to a gene. The CDR3 spans 16 residues. The CDR3 region is CAISDKGQISGNTIYF. In DNA form, the CDR3 reads TGTGCCATCAGTGATAAGGGACAGATCTCTGGAAACACCATATATTTT.

The V call is TRBV18, the J call TRBJ2-1; D is undetermined. Trimming removed 0 bases at V and 13 bases at J, with 16 bases between. CDR1 KGHSH and CDR2 LQKENI come from the germline V gene. The CDR3 spans 14 residues. The CDR3 region is CASSPPSVALSQFF. DNA of the CDR3: TGTGCCAGCTCACCACCCTCGGTAGCCCTGAGTCAGTTCTTC.